This T cell receptor (beta chain) emerged from a study of cytomegalovirus exposure and HLA in healthy donors. General study points: Highest at DRB1 and lowest at HLA-C, TCR association rates differed among HLA loci in a later analysis.

Per the germline V gene, CDR1 is LNHDA and CDR2 is SQIVND (reference sequence). CDR3 length: 12 amino acids. V was pared by 7 bases and J by 9 bases, with 15 bases between. Use of 60 Vbeta and 13 Jbeta primers characterized the PCR. Under the authors' procedure: In a later analysis, the count reached some 73 million unique TCR beta chains, with around 11 million shared. Sequencing used immunoSEQ multiplex PCR; TCRdb keeps in-frame clones, though not all of them. From that table come the V and J calls and clone size; the DNA was used to work out D and trimming. The sample consists of roughly 60,000 clones, around 83% of them appearing once. Comments on this clone: Antigen unknown.

Sequencing was done on a sample of PBMCs. The V and J genes are TRBV19 and TRBJ1-1; D remains ambiguous. The source is a man aged 25-45 years in good health and CMV-seronegative. The CDR3 loop is CASIEGGRQAFF. CDR3 DNA sequence: TGTGCCAGTATCGAAGGTGGCAGGCAAGCTTTCTTT.